This TCR beta chain is from a study of blood T cell repertoires in COVID-19. Study-wide background: In each case, the material was cDNA or gDNA derived from T cells, B-cell-depleted T cells, or PBMCs.

Profiled with immunoSEQ multiplex PCR; TCRdb holds only in-frame clones, not every one. The repertoire holds approximately 240,000 clones, 70% to 90% seen once, with under 3.5% in the top ten. This clone was counted between two and nine times. From germline, CDR1 is WSHSY and CDR2 SAAADI. J gave up 7 bases and V 6 bases, and 7 bases lay outside the gene matches. The CDR3 spans 14 residues. Sequenced input: peripheral blood. The origin of this receptor is a man in his forties or fifties who had recovered from COVID-19. This chain links TRBV10-2 with TRBJ2-4; TRBD2 aligns across 9 bases. CDR3 DNA sequence: TGCGCCAGCAGATTAGCGGGAGAACGGAACATTCAGTACTTC. Protein product: CASRLAGERNIQYF.